This TCR beta chain is drawn from a study of CD8 T cells in Susac syndrome. Across the whole study: Roughly six sequenced Susac syndrome patients had clinically active disease, while under ten were in remission. When blood was collected, patients with Susac syndrome were therapy-naive, were taking corticosteroids, or were receiving intravenous immunoglobulin alone.

Germline loops: CDR1 MNHEY, CDR2 SVGAGI. The CDR3 sequence is 13 residues long. The patients with Susac syndrome were individuals who fulfilled the recently defined diagnostic criteria for disease that was either definite or probable. Turning to this clonotype: Its antigen is undetermined.

Study conclusions and caveats: CD4+ T cell repertoires in Susac syndrome exhibited no evidence of clonal expansion.

Reverse transcription of roughly 0.5 to 1 ug RNA was performed with random hexamers. TCRdb processed the immunoSEQ multiplex PCR reads anew with MiXCR; each CDR3 protein has one entry. The data contain under 80,000 distinct CDR3 sequences, about 92% of them singletons. Sequenced material: CD4+ T cells from PBMCs. The rearrangement uses TRBV6-5 and TRBJ2-3, with TRBD1 identical over 8 bases. The sequence was collected from a human donor with Susac syndrome. Here the CDR3 reads CPTPDRATDTQYF. The DNA for the CDR3 is TGTCCGACTCCGGACAGGGCCACAGATACGCAGTATTTT.